A single sample gave rise to the 12 T cell receptor beta chains below, sequenced in a study of cytomegalovirus exposure and HLA in healthy donors. PCR employed 60 Vbeta and 13 Jbeta primers. Assay used: immunoSEQ multiplex PCR; TCRdb lists only in-frame clones, some missing. The repertoire consists of some 150,000 clones, with roughly 84% occurring once and the leading ten covering about 2.1%. The specimen sequenced was PBMCs. These receptor sequences come from a young woman in good health and CMV-seronegative.

The genes are TRBV13 and TRBJ2-5; 12 bases align to TRBD2. Germline V gene sequence: CDR1 PRHDT, CDR2 FYEKMQ (reference sequence). Trimming took 4 bases from V and 6 from J; bases not matched to a gene: 9. The CDR3 runs 16 residues. In nucleotides, the CDR3 is TGTGCCAGCAGCTCGCCACTAGCGGGGGGCATCCAGACCCAGTACTTC. Translated: CASSSPLAGGIQTQYF.

The rearrangement joins TRBV9 to TRBJ1-5; a possible D gene is TRBD1 (6 bases). Germline CDR1 is SGDLS and CDR2 is YYNGEE. The V end lost 4 bases, the J end lost 4 bases, and 15 bases lay between the germline ends. The CDR3 consists of 15 residues. CDR3 nucleotide sequence: TGTGCCAGCAGCCGGATAGGGGGGGTAAATCAGCCCCAGCATTTT. Encoded protein: CASSRIGGVNQPQHF.

This clone appeared a few times. The chain couples TRBV6-5 to TRBJ2-1; the D is unclear. CDR3 length: 14 residues. V dropped 6 bases and J dropped 4 bases, with 13 bases sitting between them. In germline, CDR1 is MNHEY, CDR2 SVGAGI. The CDR3 is CASSPAAEYNEQFF. The CDR3 region has the DNA TGTGCCAGCAGCCCAGCTGCGGAGTACAATGAGCAGTTCTTC.

This clone was seen only a few times. The V and J genes are TRBV9 and TRBJ2-2, with 12 bases identical to TRBD2. From germline, CDR1 is SGDLS and CDR2 YYNGEE. This CDR3 has 18 amino acids. The ends lost 4 bases at V and 5 bases at J; junction bases unmatched: 12. The CDR3: CASSPWPSGRGETGELFF. The CDR3 region has the DNA TGTGCCAGCAGCCCCTGGCCTAGCGGGAGGGGTGAAACCGGGGAGCTGTTTTTT.

The chain carries TRBV11-3 and TRBJ2-2; D is unresolved. CDR3 length: 13 amino acids. The V end lost 3 bases, the J end lost 4 bases, and 6 bases lay between the germline ends. CDR1 is SGHNT, CDR2 YENEEA, per germline. The CDR3 loop is CASSFGPTGELFF. CDR3 DNA sequence: TGTGCCAGCAGCTTCGGTCCCACCGGGGAGCTGTTTTTT.

This clone was observed a handful of times. The gene calls are TRBV7-9 and TRBJ1-1; tentative D call: TRBD1 (5 bases). Trimming removed 3 bases at V and 3 bases at J, with 14 bases between. Germline V lookup: CDR1 SEHNR, CDR2 FQNEAQ (reference sequence). The CDR3 is made up of 15 amino acids. CDR3 sequence reads: CASSFAQGLYTEAFF. CDR3 DNA: TGTGCCAGCAGCTTCGCTCAGGGTTTGTACACTGAAGCTTTCTTT.

The chain uses TRBV7-6 and TRBJ2-3; 12 positions match TRBD2. J gave up 2 bases and V 5 bases, and 5 bases lay outside the gene matches. Germline values: CDR1 SGHVS, CDR2 FNYEAQ. The CDR3 is made up of 16 amino acids. This chain's CDR3 is CASSPGLAGPTDTQYF. Written as DNA, the CDR3 is TGTGCCAGCAGCCCAGGACTAGCGGGACCCACAGATACGCAGTATTTT.

The CDR3 DNA reads as TGTGCCAGCAGTTTATTCGTGCAGGGGTTGGTCGAGCAGTACTTC. Its protein product is CASSLFVQGLVEQYF. This chain connects TRBV27 to TRBJ2-7; perhaps TRBD1 as D (6 bases). V dropped 1 base and J dropped 6 bases, with 16 bases sitting between them. In germline, CDR1 is MNHEY, CDR2 SMNVEV (reference sequence). This CDR3 spans 15 amino acids.

This sequence joins TRBV28 and TRBJ2-1; 8 positions agree with TRBD1. Trimming took 2 bases from V and 12 from J; bases not matched to a gene: 6. The germline CDR1 and CDR2 sequences are MDHEN and SYDVKM. This CDR3 contains 13 residues. The CDR3 region is CASSLRQGARQFF. CDR3 DNA sequence: TGTGCCAGCAGTTTACGTCAGGGGGCACGGCAGTTCTTC.

This chain joins TRBV19 and TRBJ2-1, with a possible D match to TRBD2 (5 bases). The V gene lost 5 bases and the J gene lost 4 bases, with 12 bases spanning the gap. The CDR3 extends over 14 amino acids. Germline CDR1 and CDR2: LNHDA and SQIVND (reference sequence). The CDR3, as DNA: TGTGCCAGTAGTGCCCCGTGGGAGTACAATGAGCAGTTCTTC. It specifies CASSAPWEYNEQFF.

This clone has more than one count but fewer than ten. The rearrangement uses TRBV4-3 and TRBJ1-4, with 7 bases that match TRBD1. With 3 bases clipped from V and 8 bases from J, the junction kept 12 bases outside the gene matches. The CDR3 spans 16 residues. Germline V CDR1 and CDR2: LGHNA, YSLEER. In DNA, the CDR3 is TGCGCCAGCAGCCATTCCACAGGGGCGTTTGGGGAAAAACTGTTTTTT. Amino acids: CASSHSTGAFGEKLFF.

This clone showed up just once. The chain couples TRBV28 to TRBJ2-7; no firm D call. Germline CDR1 MDHEN, CDR2 SYDVKM. V was cut by 5 bases and J by 6 bases, with 20 bases left in between. The CDR3 length is 15 residues. In nucleotides, the CDR3 is TGTGCCAGCAGTCCGCTACATTCTGGAGATGGCGAGCAGTACTTC. Translation gives CASSPLHSGDGEQYF.